Listed here is a single TCR beta chain. Its antigen remains unknown. This record comes from a study of OX40 agonist ivuxolimab in advanced cancers. Study background: Partial responses were observed in three patients, of whom one had hepatocellular carcinoma and two had cutaneous melanoma.

A history of autoimmune disease or systemic immunosuppression excluded patients. Broader study findings: With doses of 0.1-3.0 mg/kg, partial responders showed among the lowest clonal expansion.

The CDR3 spans 13 residues. Germline assignment: CDR1 SQVTM and CDR2 ANQGSEA. V shed 7 bases, J shed 3 bases, and the junction held 8 bases outside the gene matches. Profiling relied on immunoSEQ multiplex PCR, and the TCRdb table lists in-frame clones only, not all of them. The sample yields tens of thousands of clones, around 90% seen once. Sequenced material: CD4+ or CD8+ T cells sorted from blood, taken in a trial of the OX40 agonist ivuxolimab. The chain employs TRBV29-1 and TRBJ2-7; 8 bases match TRBD1. The receptor was isolated from an adult with an advanced solid tumor such as melanoma, head and neck, liver or kidney cancer. The CDR3 nucleotides are TGCAGCGCGACTCGGGACAGGATCTACGAGCAGTACTTC. Amino acid sequence: CSATRDRIYEQYF.